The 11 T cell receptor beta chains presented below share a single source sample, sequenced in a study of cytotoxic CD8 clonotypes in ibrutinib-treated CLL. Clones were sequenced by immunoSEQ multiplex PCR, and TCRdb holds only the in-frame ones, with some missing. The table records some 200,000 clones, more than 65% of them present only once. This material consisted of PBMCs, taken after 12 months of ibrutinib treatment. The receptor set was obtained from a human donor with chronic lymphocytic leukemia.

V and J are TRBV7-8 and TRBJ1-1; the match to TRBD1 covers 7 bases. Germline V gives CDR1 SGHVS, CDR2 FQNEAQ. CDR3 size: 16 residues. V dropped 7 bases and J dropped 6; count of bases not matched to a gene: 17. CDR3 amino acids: CASIPGGGRIAAEAFF. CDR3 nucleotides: TGTGCCAGCATCCCAGGGGGGGGGCGTATCGCTGCTGAAGCTTTCTTT.

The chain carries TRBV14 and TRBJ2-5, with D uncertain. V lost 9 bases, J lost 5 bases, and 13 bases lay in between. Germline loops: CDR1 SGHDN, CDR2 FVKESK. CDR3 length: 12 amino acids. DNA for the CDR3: TGTGCCAGTACTACTAACGGGGAGACCCAGTACTTC. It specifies CASTTNGETQYF.

CDR3 sequence reads: CASSLAGTGEGQPQHF. The CDR3 bases are TGCGCCAGCAGCTTGGCCGGGACAGGGGAAGGTCAGCCCCAGCATTTT. The chain joins TRBV5-1 to TRBJ1-5; TRBD1 agrees at 10 bases. The CDR3 is 16 residues long. V lost 0 bases, J lost 6 bases, and 6 bases stayed unmatched. Germline values: CDR1 SGHRS, CDR2 YFSETQ.

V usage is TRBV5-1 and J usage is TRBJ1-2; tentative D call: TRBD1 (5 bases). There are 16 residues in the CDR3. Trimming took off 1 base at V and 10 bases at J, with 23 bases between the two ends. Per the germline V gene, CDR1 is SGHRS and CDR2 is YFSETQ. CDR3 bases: TGCGCCAGCAGCTTGAATTTAGCTTGGCAGGGCGCTGACTACACCTTC. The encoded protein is CASSLNLAWQGADYTF.

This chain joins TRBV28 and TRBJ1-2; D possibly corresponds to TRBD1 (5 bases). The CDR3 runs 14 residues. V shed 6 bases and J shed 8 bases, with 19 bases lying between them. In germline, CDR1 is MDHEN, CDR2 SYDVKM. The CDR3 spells CASSSGTKLVGYTF. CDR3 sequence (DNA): TGTGCCAGCAGCTCCGGGACGAAACTCGTGGGCTACACCTTC.

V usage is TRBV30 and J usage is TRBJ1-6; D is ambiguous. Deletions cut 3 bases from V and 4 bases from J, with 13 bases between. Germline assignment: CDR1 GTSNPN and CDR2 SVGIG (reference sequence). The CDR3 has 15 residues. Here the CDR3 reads CAWRIPDRYNSPLHF. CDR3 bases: TGTGCCTGGAGAATCCCGGACCGTTATAATTCACCCCTCCACTTT.

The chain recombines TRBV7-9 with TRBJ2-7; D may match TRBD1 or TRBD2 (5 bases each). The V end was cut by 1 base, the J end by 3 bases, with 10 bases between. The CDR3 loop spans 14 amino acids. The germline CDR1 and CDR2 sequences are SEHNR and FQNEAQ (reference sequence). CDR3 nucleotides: TGTGCCAGCAGCTTAGGGGGGACCCTCTACGAGCAGTACTTC. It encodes CASSLGGTLYEQYF.

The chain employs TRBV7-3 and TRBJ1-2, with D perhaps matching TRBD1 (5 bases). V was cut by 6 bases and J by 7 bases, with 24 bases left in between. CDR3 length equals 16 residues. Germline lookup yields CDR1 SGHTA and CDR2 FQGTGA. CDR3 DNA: TGTGCCAGCAGACTCAACCCTGGGACCTTAAAGGGTGGCTACACCTTC. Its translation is CASRLNPGTLKGGYTF.

The CDR3 DNA is TGTGCCAGCAGTGACCATCGGACAGGGAATCAGCCCCAGCATTTT. This encodes CASSDHRTGNQPQHF. The V gene is TRBV25-1, the J gene TRBJ1-5, with TRBD1 matching 8 bases. J lost 4 bases, V lost 3 bases, and 5 bases had no gene match. Germline CDR1 is MGHDK and CDR2 is SYGVNS. The CDR3 is 15 residues long.

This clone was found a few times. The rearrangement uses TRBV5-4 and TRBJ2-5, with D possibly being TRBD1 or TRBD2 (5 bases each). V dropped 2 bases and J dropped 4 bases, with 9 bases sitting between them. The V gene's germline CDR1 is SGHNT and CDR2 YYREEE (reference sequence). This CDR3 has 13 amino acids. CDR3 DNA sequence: TGTGCCAGCAGCTTTGGGACCGCAGAGACCCAGTACTTC. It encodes CASSFGTAETQYF.

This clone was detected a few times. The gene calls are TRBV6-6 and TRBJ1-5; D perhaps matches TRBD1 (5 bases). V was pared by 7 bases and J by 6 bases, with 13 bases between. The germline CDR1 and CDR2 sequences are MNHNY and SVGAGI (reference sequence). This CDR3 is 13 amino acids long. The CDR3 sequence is CASNDGRVQPQHF. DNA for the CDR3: TGTGCCAGCAACGATGGCAGGGTTCAGCCCCAGCATTTT.